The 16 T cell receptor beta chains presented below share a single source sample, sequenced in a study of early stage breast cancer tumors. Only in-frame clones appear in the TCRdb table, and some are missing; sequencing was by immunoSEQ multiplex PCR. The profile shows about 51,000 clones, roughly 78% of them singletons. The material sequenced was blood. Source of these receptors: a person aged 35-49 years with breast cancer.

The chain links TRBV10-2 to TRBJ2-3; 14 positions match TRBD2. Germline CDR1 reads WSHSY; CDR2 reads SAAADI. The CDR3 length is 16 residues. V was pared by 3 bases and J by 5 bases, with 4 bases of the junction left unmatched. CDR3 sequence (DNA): TGCGCCAGCAGTGATAGCGGACTAGCGGGAGGAGATACGCAGTATTTT. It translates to CASSDSGLAGGDTQYF.

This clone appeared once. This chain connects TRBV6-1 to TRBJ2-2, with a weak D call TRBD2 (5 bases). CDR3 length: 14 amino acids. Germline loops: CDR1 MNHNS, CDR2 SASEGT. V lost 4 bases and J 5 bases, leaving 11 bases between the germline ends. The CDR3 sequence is CASSVSSLTGELFF. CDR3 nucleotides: TGTGCCAGCAGTGTCTCTAGCTTGACCGGGGAGCTGTTTTTT.

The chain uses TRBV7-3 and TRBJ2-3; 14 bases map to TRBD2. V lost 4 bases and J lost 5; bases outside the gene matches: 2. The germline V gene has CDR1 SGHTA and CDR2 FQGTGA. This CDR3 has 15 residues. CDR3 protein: CASSSGTSGRDTQYF. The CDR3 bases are TGTGCCAGCAGCTCCGGGACTAGCGGGAGAGATACGCAGTATTTT.

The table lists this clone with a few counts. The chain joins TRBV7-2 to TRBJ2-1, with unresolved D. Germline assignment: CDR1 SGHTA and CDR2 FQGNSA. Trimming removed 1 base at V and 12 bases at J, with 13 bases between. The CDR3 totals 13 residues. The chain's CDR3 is CASSLDPTNRQFF. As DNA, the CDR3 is TGTGCCAGCAGCTTAGACCCGACGAATCGGCAGTTCTTC.

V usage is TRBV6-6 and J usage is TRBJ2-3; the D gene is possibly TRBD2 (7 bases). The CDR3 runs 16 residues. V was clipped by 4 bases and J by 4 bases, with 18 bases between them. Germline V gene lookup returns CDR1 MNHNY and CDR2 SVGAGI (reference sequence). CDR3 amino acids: CASSSHGLGGSDTQYF. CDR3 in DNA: TGTGCCAGCAGTTCCCACGGACTAGGGGGGTCAGATACGCAGTATTTT.

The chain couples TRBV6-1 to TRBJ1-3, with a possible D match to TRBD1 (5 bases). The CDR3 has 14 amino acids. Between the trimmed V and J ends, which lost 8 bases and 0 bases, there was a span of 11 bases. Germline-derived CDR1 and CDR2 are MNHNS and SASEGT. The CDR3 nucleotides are TGTGCCAGCGGGGCAGGCCACTCTGGAAACACCATATATTTT. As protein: CASGAGHSGNTIYF.

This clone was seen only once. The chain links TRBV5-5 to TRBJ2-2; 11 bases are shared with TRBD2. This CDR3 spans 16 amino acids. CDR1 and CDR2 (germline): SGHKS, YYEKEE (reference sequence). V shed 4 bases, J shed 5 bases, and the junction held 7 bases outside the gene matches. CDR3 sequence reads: CASSSSGRARTGELFF. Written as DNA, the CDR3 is TGTGCCAGCAGCAGTAGCGGGAGGGCAAGGACCGGGGAGCTGTTTTTT.

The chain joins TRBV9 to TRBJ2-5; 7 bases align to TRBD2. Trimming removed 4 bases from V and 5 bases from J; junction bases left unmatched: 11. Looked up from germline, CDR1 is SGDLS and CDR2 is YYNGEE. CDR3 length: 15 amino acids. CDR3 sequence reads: CASSPLEGAGETQYF. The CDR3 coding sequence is TGTGCCAGCAGCCCCTTAGAGGGAGCGGGGGAGACCCAGTACTTC.

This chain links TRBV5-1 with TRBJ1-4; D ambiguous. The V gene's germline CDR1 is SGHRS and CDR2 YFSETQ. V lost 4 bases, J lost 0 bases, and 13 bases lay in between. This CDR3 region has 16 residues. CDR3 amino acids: CASSTMGSATNEKLFF. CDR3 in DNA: TGCGCCAGCAGCACCATGGGGTCTGCAACTAATGAAAAACTGTTTTTT.

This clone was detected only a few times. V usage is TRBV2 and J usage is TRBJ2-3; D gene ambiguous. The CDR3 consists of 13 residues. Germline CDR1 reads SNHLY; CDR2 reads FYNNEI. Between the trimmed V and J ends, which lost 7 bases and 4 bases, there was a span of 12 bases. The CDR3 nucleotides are TGTGCCAGCAACCCTGCTAGTCCAGATACGCAGTATTTT. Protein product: CASNPASPDTQYF.

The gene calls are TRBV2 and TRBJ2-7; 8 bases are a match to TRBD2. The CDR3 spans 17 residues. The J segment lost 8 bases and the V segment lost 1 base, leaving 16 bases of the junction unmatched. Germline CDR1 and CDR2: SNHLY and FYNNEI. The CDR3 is CASSEGLARTYELQQYF. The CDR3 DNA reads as TGTGCCAGCAGTGAAGGACTAGCGCGAACCTACGAGCTCCAGCAGTACTTC.

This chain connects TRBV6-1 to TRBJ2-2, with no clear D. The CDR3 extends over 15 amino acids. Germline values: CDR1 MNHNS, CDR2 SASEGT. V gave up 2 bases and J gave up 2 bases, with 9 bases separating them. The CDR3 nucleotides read TGTGCCAGCAGTGAACTGGACGCAAACACCGGGGAGCTGTTTTTT. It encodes CASSELDANTGELFF.

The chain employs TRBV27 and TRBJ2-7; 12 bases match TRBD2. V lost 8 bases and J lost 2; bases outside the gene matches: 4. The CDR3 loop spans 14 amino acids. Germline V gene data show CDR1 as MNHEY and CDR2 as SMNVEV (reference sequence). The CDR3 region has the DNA TGTGCCAGCGCCCGGACTAGCGGGGCCTACGAGCAGTACTTC. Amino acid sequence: CASARTSGAYEQYF.

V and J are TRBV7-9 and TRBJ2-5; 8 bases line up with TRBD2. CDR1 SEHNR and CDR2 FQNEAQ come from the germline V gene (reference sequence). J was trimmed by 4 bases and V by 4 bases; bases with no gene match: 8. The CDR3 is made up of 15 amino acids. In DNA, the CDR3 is TGTGCCAGCAGCTCAACGGGACTAGTCGTAGAGACCCAGTACTTC. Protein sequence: CASSSTGLVVETQYF.

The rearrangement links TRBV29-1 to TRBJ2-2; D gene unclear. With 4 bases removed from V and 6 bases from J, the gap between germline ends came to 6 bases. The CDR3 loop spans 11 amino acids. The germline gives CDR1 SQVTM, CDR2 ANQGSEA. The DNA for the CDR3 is TGCAGCGTTGGGTTGCCCGGGGAGCTGTTTTTT. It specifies CSVGLPGELFF.

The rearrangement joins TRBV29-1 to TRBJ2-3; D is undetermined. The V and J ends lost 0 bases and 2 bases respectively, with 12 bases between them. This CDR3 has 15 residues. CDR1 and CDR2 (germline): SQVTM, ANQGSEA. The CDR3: CSVEEGGQNTDTQYF. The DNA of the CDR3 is TGCAGCGTTGAAGAAGGCGGCCAGAACACAGATACGCAGTATTTT.